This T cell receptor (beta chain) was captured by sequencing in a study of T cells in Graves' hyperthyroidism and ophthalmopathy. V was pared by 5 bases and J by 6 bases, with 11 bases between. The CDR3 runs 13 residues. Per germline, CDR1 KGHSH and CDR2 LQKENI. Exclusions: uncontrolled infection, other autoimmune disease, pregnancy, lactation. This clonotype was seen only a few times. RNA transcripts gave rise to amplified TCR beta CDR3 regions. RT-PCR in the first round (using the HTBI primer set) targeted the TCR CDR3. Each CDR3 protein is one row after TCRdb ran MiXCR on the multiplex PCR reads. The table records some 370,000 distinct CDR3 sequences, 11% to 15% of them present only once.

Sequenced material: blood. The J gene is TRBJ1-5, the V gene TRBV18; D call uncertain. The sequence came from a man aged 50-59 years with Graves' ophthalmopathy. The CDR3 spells CASSREGGQPQHF. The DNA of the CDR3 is TGTGCCAGCTCAAGGGAGGGAGGTCAGCCCCAGCATTTT. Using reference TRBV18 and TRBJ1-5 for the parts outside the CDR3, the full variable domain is NAGVMQNPRHLVRRRGQEARLRCSPMKGHSHVYWYRQLPEEGLKFMVYLQKENIIDESGMPKERFSAEFPKEGPSILRIQQVVRGDSAAYFCASSREGGQPQHFGDGTRLSIL.